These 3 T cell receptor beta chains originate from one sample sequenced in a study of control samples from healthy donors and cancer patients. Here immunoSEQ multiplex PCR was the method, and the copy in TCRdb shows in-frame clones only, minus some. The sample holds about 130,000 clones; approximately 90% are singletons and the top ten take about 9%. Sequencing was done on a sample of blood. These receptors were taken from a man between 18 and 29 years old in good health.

CDR3 DNA sequence: TGTGCCAGCAGCGTAGACGGTAACTATGGCTACACCTTC. Residues: CASSVDGNYGYTF. J is TRBJ1-2 and V is TRBV9; D gene unclear. Germline V CDR1 and CDR2: SGDLS, YYNGEE. The CDR3 runs to 13 residues. The V gene lost 0 bases and the J gene lost 1 base, with 4 bases spanning the gap.

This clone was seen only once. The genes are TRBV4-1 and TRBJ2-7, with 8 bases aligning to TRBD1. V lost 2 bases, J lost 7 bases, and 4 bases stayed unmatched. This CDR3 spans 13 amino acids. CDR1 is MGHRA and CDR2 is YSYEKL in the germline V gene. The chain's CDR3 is CASSQRTGFEQYF. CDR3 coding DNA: TGCGCCAGCAGCCAACGGACAGGGTTTGAGCAGTACTTC.

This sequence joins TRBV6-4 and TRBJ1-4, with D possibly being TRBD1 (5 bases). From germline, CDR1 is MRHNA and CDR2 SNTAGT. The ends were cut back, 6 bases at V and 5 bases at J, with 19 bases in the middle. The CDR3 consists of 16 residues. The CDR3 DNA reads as TGTGCCAGCAGAGAACCCCCGGACATCTTCAATGAAAAACTGTTTTTT. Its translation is CASREPPDIFNEKLFF.